This is a list of T cell receptor beta chains from one sample in a study of brain metastases from non-small cell lung cancer. Libraries were prepared by immunoSEQ multiplex PCR; TCRdb keeps only in-frame clonotypes and omits some of them. The sample shows roughly 3,200 clones, around 95% of them seen only once. The specimen was tumor-adjacent normal tissue. These receptors came from a donor aged 40 or older with non-small cell lung cancer. Each CDR3 is given with its conserved first and last residue. Each record gives: D gene, J gene, V gene, CDR3 protein, CDR3 DNA. The D gene is left open where the match is weak.

TRBD2,TRBJ2-2,TRBV6-1,CASSDRVSGLAGRAGELFF,TGTGCCAGCAGTGACAGGGTGTCCGGACTAGCGGGACGCGCCGGGGAGCTGTTTTTT
.,TRBJ1-3,TRBV6-5,CASKGVFSGNTIYF,TGTGCCAGCAAAGGGGTTTTCTCTGGAAACACCATATATTTT
TRBD1,TRBJ2-4,TRBV23-1,CASSQRDRGHRNIQYF,TGCGCCAGCAGTCAACGAGACAGGGGGCATAGGAACATTCAGTACTTC
TRBD2,TRBJ2-1,TRBV9,CASSTSSGLAYNEQFF,TGTGCCAGCAGCACTTCTAGCGGGTTAGCCTACAATGAGCAGTTCTTC
.,TRBJ2-7,TRBV7-8,CASSLDRTYEQYF,TGTGCCAGCAGCTTAGACAGAACCTACGAGCAGTACTTC
TRBD1,TRBJ2-3,TRBV7-3,CASSPGQPTDTQYF,TGTGCCAGCAGCCCGGGACAGCCCACAGATACGCAGTATTTT
TRBD2,TRBJ2-4,TRBV9,CASSVEVAGVIQYF,TGTGCCAGCAGCGTAGAGGTAGCGGGGGTTATTCAGTACTTC
TRBD1,TRBJ1-1,TRBV28,CASSLQGANTEAFF,TGTGCCAGCAGTTTGCAGGGGGCGAACACTGAAGCTTTCTTT
.,TRBJ1-2,TRBV19,CASSPEVNRGYTF,TGTGCCAGTAGCCCGGAAGTCAATCGGGGCTACACCTTC
TRBD1,TRBJ2-3,TRBV19,CASSIVSGQGWTDTQYF,TGTGCCAGTAGTATAGTATCGGGACAGGGTTGGACAGATACGCAGTATTTT